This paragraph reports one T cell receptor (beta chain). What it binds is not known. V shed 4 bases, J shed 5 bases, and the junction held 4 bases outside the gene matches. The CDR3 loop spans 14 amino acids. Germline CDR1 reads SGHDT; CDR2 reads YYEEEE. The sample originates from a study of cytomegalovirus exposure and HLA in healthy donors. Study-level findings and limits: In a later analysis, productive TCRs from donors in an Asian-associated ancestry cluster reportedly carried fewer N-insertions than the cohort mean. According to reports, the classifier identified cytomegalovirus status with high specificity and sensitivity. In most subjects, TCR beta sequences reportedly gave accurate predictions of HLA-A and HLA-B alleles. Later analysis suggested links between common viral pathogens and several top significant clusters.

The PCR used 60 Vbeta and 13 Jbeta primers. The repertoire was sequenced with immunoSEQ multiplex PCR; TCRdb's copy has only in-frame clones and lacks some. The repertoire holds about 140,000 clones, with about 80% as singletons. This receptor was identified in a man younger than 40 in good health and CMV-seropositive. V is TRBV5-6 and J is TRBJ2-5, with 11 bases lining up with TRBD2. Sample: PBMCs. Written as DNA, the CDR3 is TGTGCCAGCAGCGGACTAGCGGGTGACGAGACCCAGTACTTC. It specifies CASSGLAGDETQYF.